The following is a TCR beta chain sequence with its context. The antigen remains unidentified. This sample was included in a study of graft-versus-host responses after intestinal transplantation. Study as a whole: Every transplant recipient was induced with anti-thymocyte globulin, then maintained on tacrolimus and steroids for approximately three years.

Germline lookup yields CDR1 SGDLS and CDR2 YYNGEE. Germline trimming cut 0 bases from V and 6 bases from J; bases unmatched to any gene: 5. CDR3 size: 14 residues. Sequenced by immunoSEQ multiplex PCR; TCRdb stores in-frame clones only, minus some. The sample contains roughly 81,000 clones, about four fifths of which appear only once. Overall study results and limits: Researchers found peak circulating GvH clone levels linked to early post-transplant HvG declines. There were GvH clones found in recipient marrow, and some of them appeared first in ileum or blood. Across patients carrying graft-donor T cell macrochimerism, allografts held high graft-versus-host to host-versus-graft clonal ratios.

V is TRBV9 and J is TRBJ2-7; 8 bases align to TRBD2. The sample in question was unstimulated CD4+ T cells sorted from spleen or lymph node cells, obtained before intestinal transplant. This sequence originates from a human donor who received an intestinal transplant. CDR3 sequence: CASSVGVAGIEQYF. The CDR3 DNA follows: TGTGCCAGCAGCGTAGGGGTAGCGGGGATCGAGCAGTACTTC.